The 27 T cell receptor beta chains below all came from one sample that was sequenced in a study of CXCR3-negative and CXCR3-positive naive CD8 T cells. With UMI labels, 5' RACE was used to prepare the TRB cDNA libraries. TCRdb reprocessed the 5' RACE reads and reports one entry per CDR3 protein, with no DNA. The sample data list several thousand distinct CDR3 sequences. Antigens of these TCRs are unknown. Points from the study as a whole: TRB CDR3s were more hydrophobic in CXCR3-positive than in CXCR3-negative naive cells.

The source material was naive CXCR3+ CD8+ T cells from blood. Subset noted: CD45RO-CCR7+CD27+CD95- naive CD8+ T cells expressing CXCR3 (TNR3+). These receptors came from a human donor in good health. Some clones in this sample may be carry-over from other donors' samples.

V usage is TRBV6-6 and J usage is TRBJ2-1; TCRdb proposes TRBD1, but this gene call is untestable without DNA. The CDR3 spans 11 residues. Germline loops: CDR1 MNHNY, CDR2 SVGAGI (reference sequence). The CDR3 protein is CASNPGNEQFF.

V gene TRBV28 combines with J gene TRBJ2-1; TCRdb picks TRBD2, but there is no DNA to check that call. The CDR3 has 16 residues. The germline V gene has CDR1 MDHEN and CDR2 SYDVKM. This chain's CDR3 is CASRGTSGIYHNEQFF.

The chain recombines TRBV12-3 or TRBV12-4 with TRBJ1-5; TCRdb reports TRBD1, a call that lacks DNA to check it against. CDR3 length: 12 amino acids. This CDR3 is CASTLGGQPQHF.

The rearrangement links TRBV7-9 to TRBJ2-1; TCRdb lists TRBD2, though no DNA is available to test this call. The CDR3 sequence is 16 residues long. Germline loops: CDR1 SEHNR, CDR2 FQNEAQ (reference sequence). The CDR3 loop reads CASSLARLAVYNEQFF.

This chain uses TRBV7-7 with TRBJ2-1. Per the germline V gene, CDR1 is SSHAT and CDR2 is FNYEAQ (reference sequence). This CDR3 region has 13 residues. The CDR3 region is CASSLGEAGVQFF.

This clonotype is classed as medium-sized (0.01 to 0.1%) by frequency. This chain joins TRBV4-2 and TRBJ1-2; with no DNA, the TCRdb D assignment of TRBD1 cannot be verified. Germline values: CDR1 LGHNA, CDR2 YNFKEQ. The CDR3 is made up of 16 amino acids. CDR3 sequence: CASSQEDGAANYGYTF.

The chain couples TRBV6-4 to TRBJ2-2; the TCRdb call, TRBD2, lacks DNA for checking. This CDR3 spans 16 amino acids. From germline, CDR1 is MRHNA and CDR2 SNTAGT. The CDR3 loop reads CASSDYGRDNTGELFF.

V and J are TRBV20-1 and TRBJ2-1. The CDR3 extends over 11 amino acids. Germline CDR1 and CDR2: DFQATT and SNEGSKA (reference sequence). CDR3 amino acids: CSAPRWDEQFF.

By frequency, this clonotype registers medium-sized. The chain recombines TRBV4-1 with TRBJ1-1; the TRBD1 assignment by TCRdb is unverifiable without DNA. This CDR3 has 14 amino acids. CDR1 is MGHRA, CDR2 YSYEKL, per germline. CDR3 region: CASRSDRVNTEAFF.

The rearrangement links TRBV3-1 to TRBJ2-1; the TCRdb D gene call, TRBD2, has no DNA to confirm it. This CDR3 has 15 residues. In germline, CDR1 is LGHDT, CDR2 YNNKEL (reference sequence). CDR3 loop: CASSQVSGRLNEQFF.

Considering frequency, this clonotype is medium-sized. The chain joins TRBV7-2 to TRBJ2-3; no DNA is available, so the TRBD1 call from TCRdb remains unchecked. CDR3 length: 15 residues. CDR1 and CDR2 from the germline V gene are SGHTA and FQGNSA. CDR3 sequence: CASSRGVASTDTQYF.

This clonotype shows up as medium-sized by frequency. The CDR3 sequence is CASSFQATNPYGYTF. The V gene is TRBV27, the J gene TRBJ1-2. CDR1 and CDR2 (germline): MNHEY, SMNVEV (reference sequence). The CDR3 totals 15 residues.

This CDR3 reads CASSSGQGTGETQYF. The chain recombines TRBV6-5 with TRBJ2-5; TCRdb picks TRBD1, but there is no DNA to check that call. The CDR3 sequence is 15 residues long. Germline V gene data show CDR1 as MNHEY and CDR2 as SVGAGI.

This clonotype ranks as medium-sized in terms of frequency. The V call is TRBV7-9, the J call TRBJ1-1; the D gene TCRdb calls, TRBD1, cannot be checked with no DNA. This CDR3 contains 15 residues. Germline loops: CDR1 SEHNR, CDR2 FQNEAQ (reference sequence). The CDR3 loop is CASSLVREGNTEAFF. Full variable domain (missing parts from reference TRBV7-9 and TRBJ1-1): DTGVSQNPRHKITKRGQNVTFRCDPISEHNRLYWYRQTLGQGPEFLTYFQNEAQLEKSRLLSDRFSAERPKGSFSTLEIQRTEQGDSAMYLCASSLVREGNTEAFFGQGTRLTVV.

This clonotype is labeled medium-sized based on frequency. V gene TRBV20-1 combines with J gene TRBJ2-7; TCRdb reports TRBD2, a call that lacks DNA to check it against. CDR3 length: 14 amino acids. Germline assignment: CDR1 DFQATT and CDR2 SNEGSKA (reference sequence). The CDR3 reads CSARDPESGNEQYF.

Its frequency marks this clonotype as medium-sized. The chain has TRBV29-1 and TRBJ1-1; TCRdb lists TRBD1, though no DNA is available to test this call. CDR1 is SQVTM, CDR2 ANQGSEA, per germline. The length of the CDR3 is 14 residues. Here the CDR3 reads CSVDGGGEGTEAFF.

CDR3 loop: CASSARDSYNEQFF. The chain is built from TRBV7-9 and TRBJ2-1. The CDR3 extends over 14 amino acids. Per germline, CDR1 SEHNR and CDR2 FQNEAQ (reference sequence).

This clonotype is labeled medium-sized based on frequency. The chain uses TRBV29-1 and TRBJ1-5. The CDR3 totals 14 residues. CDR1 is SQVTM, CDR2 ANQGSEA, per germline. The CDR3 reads CSVVGSDSNQPQHF.

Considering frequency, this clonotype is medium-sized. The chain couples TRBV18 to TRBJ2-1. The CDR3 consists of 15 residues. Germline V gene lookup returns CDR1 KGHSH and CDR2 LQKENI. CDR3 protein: CASSPQGWSYNEQFF.

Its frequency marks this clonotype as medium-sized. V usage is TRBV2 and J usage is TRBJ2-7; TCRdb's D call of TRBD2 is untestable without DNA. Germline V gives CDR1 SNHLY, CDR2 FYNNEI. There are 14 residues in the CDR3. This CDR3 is CASSGGLAGGEQYF.

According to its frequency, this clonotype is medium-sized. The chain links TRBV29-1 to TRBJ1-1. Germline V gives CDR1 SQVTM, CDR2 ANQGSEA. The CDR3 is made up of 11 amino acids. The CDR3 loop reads CSVEGSREAFF.

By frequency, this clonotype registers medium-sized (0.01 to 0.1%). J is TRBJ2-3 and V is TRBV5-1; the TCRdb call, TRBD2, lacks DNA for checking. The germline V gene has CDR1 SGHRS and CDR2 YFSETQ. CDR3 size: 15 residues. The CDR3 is CASSLTAGSTDTQYF. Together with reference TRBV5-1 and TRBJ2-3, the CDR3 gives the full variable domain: KAGVTQTPRYLIKTRGQQVTLSCSPISGHRSVSWYQQTPGQGLQFLFEYFSETQRNKGNFPGRFSGRQFSNSRSEMNVSTLELGDSALYLCASSLTAGSTDTQYFGPGTRLTVL.

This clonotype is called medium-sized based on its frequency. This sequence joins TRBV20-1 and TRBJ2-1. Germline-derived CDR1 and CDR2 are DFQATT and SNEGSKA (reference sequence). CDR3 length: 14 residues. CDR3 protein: CSAPDPSSYNEQFF.

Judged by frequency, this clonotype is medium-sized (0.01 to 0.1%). CDR3 in amino acids: CASSFGLYNEQFF. This sequence joins TRBV28 and TRBJ2-1. Germline V gene sequence: CDR1 MDHEN, CDR2 SYDVKM. This CDR3 is built from 13 residues.

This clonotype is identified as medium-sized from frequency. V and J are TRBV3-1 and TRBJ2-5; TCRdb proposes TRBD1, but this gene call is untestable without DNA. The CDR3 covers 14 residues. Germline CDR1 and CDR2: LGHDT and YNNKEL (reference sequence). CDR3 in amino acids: CASSQARGMETQYF.

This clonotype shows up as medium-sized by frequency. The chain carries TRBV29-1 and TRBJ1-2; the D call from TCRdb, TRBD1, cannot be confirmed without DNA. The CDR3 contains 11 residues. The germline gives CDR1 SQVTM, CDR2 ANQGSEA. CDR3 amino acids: CSARTDYGYTF.

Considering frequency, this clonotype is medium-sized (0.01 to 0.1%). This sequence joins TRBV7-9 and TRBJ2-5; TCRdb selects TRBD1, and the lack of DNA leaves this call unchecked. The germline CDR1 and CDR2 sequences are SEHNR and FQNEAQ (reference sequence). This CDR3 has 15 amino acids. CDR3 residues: CASSLGQGSEETQYF.